These 6 T cell receptor beta chains were all obtained from the same sample, sequenced in a study of T cell responses to AZD1222 COVID-19 vaccine. The protocol was immunoSEQ multiplex PCR, while the TCRdb copy is restricted to in-frame clones and leaves out a portion. The repertoire holds 90,000 to 110,000 clones, more than 70% seen once, with 9.1% in the top ten. The sequencing used peripheral blood, collected on day 0 of AZD1222 vaccination. These TCRs come from an adult in good health.

V and J are TRBV5-1 and TRBJ2-1; 8 bases fit TRBD2. From germline, CDR1 is SGHRS and CDR2 YFSETQ. V was pared by 0 bases and J by 5 bases, with 10 bases of the junction left unmatched. The CDR3 runs to 17 residues. The CDR3 loop reads CASSLALAGALDNEQFF. In nucleotides, the CDR3 is TGCGCCAGCAGCTTGGCGCTAGCGGGCGCCCTTGACAATGAGCAGTTCTTC.

Of note for this clone: Other DNA sequences within the sample encode an identical CDR3. This chain joins TRBV18 and TRBJ1-1; D is uncertain. Germline V gene data show CDR1 as KGHSH and CDR2 as LQKENI. Trimming pared 0 bases from V and 2 bases from J, leaving 7 bases between. The CDR3 has 14 amino acids. The CDR3 sequence is CASSPPTGNTEAFF. CDR3 DNA sequence: TGTGCCAGCTCACCACCGACGGGTAACACTGAAGCTTTCTTT.

The gene calls are TRBV4-1 and TRBJ1-4; D may be TRBD1 (5 bases). The CDR3 covers 15 residues. V was pared by 0 bases and J by 4 bases, with 9 bases between. The germline V gene has CDR1 MGHRA and CDR2 YSYEKL. This CDR3 is CASSQEGVGNEKLFF. CDR3 DNA sequence: TGCGCCAGCAGCCAAGAGGGGGTGGGTAATGAAAAACTGTTTTTT.

The genes are TRBV28 and TRBJ2-7; a weak D match, TRBD1 (6 bases). Trimming shortened V by 5 bases and J by 5 bases, and 22 bases separated the two germline ends. The CDR3 has 16 residues. The V gene's germline CDR1 is MDHEN and CDR2 SYDVKM. CDR3 DNA sequence: TGTGCCAGCAGTCCACAAGGGGCAGGGGCGAGAGACGAGCAGTACTTC. Its translation is CASSPQGAGARDEQYF.

The chain links TRBV3-1 (or the pseudogene TRBV3-2) to TRBJ2-3; 11 nucleotides match TRBD2. Trimming cost V 6 bases and J 4 bases; bases outside gene matches: 9. CDR3 length equals 16 residues. Germline loops: CDR1 LGHDT, CDR2 YNNKEL (reference sequence). The CDR3 here is CASSPRLAGRADTQYF. CDR3 bases: TGTGCCAGCAGTCCTAGACTAGCGGGACGGGCAGATACGCAGTATTTT.

This chain uses TRBV23-1 with TRBJ2-1, with 8 bases identical to TRBD1. TRBV23-1 is treated as an ORF (open reading frame) with a function not yet certain. This CDR3 region has 15 residues. J lost 5 bases, V lost 3 bases, and 6 bases had no gene match. The CDR3 region is CASSHRAGGHNEQFF. CDR3 nucleotide sequence: TGCGCCAGCAGTCACCGGGCAGGGGGCCACAATGAGCAGTTCTTC.